A single sample is the source of the 30 T cell receptor beta chains below, sequenced in a study of beta chain features in type 1 diabetes. Findings and limits, study-wide: Among all four CD4+ subsets, Type 1 diabetes patients had TCRB CDR3s that were moderately but significantly shorter.

These receptors have no identified antigens. The entirety of the isolated RNA underwent reverse transcription, so expressed TCRB transcripts were sequenced. Method: immunoSEQ multiplex PCR; TCRdb's copy keeps in-frame clones and lacks some. The table lists fewer than 200,000 clones, under 13% of them singletons. The sample comprised central memory CD4+ T cells from blood. Receptors were obtained from a man aged 25-45 years with type 1 diabetes.

The chain joins TRBV29-1 to TRBJ2-3; weak D call: TRBD1 (6 bases). Trimming removed 8 bases from V and 1 base from J, with 19 bases in between. CDR1 is SQVTM and CDR2 is ANQGSEA in the germline V gene. The length of the CDR3 is 15 residues. CDR3 bases: TGCAGCACCCTTGGGGGCCGAGTGGGCACAGATACGCAGTATTTT. Translating it yields CSTLGGRVGTDTQYF.

In this sample, this clone turned up a few times. The chain recombines TRBV28 with TRBJ1-1; D ambiguous. Looked up from germline, CDR1 is MDHEN and CDR2 is SYDVKM. V lost 7 bases and J lost 0, with 18 bases in between. CDR3 length: 16 residues. The CDR3 protein is CASKSGSVNMNTEAFF. CDR3 bases: TGTGCCAGCAAATCCGGGAGCGTCAACATGAACACTGAAGCTTTCTTT.

The chain recombines TRBV4-2 with TRBJ2-1, with 7 nucleotides matching TRBD2. This CDR3 region has 13 residues. Germline V gives CDR1 LGHNA, CDR2 YNFKEQ. The junction had 2 bases not matched to a gene; V was cut back by 1 base and J by 8 bases. CDR3 nucleotides: TGTGCCAGCAGCCAAGGGACTAGTCATGAGCAGTTCTTC. Translating it yields CASSQGTSHEQFF.

This clone has only a few counts. The sample holds other DNA sequences that translate to the same CDR3. V usage is TRBV5-1 and J usage is TRBJ2-5; 10 bases agree with TRBD1. The CDR3 loop spans 15 amino acids. The V segment lost 0 bases and the J segment 5 bases; nucleotides outside the gene matches: 4. The germline V gene has CDR1 SGHRS and CDR2 YFSETQ. The CDR3 is CASSLAGTGEETQYF. For the CDR3, the DNA is TGCGCCAGCAGCTTGGCCGGGACAGGGGAGGAGACCCAGTACTTC.

This clone turned up a few times. The chain is built from TRBV7-2 and TRBJ2-5, with D possibly TRBD2 on 5 matching bases. There are 13 residues in the CDR3. Between the trimmed V and J ends, which lost 5 bases and 2 bases, there was a span of 9 bases. Germline V gene data show CDR1 as SGHTA and CDR2 as FQGNSA. Here the CDR3 DNA reads TGTGCCAGCAGCGGAGGCCTGCAAGAGACCCAGTACTTC. It is translated as CASSGGLQETQYF.

The chain joins TRBV11-2 to TRBJ2-1; the match to TRBD2 covers 15 bases. Germline-derived CDR1 and CDR2 are SGHAT and FQNNGV. This CDR3 is built from 19 residues. V gave up 4 bases and J gave up 0 bases; unmatched junction bases: 7. In DNA form, the CDR3 reads TGTGCCAGCAGCTCTCGGGGACTAGCGGGAGGCAGCTCCTACAATGAGCAGTTCTTC. It translates to CASSSRGLAGGSSYNEQFF.

This clone came up a few times. The chain combines TRBV11-3 with TRBJ2-1, with 13 bases aligning to TRBD2. CDR1 and CDR2 from the germline V gene are SGHNT and YENEEA. This CDR3 region has 15 residues. V was pared by 6 bases and J by 9 bases, with 8 bases of the junction left unmatched. CDR3 nucleotide sequence: TGTGCCAGCAGTCGGACTAGCGGGAGTAGTGGTGAGCAGTTCTTC. It yields the protein CASSRTSGSSGEQFF.

This clone has more than one count but fewer than ten. The chain carries TRBV5-6 and TRBJ2-5; D perhaps matches TRBD2 (5 bases). Germline assignment: CDR1 SGHDT and CDR2 YYEEEE. V lost 5 bases and J lost 4, with 21 bases in between. CDR3 size: 16 residues. The DNA for the CDR3 is TGTGCCAGCAGTTCCCCCGGCCGGCTTGGGAGAGAGACCCAGTACTTC. Its translation is CASSSPGRLGRETQYF.

The V gene is TRBV19, the J gene TRBJ1-3; D gene ambiguous. The germline V gene has CDR1 LNHDA and CDR2 SQIVND (reference sequence). The CDR3 is 14 residues long. With 7 bases removed from V and 0 bases from J, the gap between germline ends came to 10 bases. The DNA of the CDR3 is TGTGCCAGTACCGAGGGAAGCTCTGGAAACACCATATATTTT. Its translation is CASTEGSSGNTIYF.

CDR3 in DNA: TGTGCCTTGGCCCCACTAGCGGGAGGGATCACAGATACGCAGTATTTT. This gives the protein CALAPLAGGITDTQYF. V is TRBV30 and J is TRBJ2-3, with 13 nucleotides matching TRBD2. The junction had 9 bases not matched to a gene; V was cut back by 7 bases and J by 2 bases. Germline CDR1 GTSNPN, CDR2 SVGIG (reference sequence). This CDR3 has 16 residues.

The V call is TRBV6-5, the J call TRBJ2-5; TRBD2 is a possible D gene (5 bases). V was pared by 4 bases and J by 5 bases, with 11 bases between. Germline V gene sequence: CDR1 MNHEY, CDR2 SVGAGI. CDR3 length equals 13 residues. CDR3 coding DNA: TGTGCCAGCAGTTTAAGCAGGAGGGAGACCCAGTACTTC. This codes for CASSLSRRETQYF.

Only a few counts were recorded for this clone. At one end, the junction sequence differs from germline, possibly due to a read error. The chain carries TRBV9 and TRBJ2-4; 14 positions match TRBD2. From germline, CDR1 is SGDLS and CDR2 YYNGEE. CDR3 length: 13 amino acids. Written as DNA, the CDR3 is TGTGCCAGCAGCGGGGGGACTAGCGGGAGATCCCACTTC. Its protein product is CASSGGTSGRSHF.

The rearrangement joins TRBV19 to TRBJ1-5; D might be TRBD1 (5 bases). V was cut by 7 bases and J by 6 bases, with 13 bases left in between. The CDR3 loop spans 13 amino acids. In germline, CDR1 is LNHDA, CDR2 SQIVND (reference sequence). The CDR3, as DNA: TGTGCCAGTACGCGGGGGGTTGGTCAGCCCCAGCATTTT. This gives the protein CASTRGVGQPQHF.

There are a few counts of this clone. V and J are TRBV6-1 and TRBJ2-1; 8 nucleotides agree with TRBD2. CDR3 size: 15 residues. The V and J ends lost 8 bases and 6 bases, in that order; junction bases with no gene match: 12. Germline V lookup: CDR1 MNHNS, CDR2 SASEGT. CDR3 DNA sequence: TGTGCCAGCCGGCGGGGGGAGCCCGCCGGCAATGAGCAGTTCTTC. It is translated as CASRRGEPAGNEQFF.

The chain employs TRBV4-2 and TRBJ1-3; TRBD1 agrees at 10 bases. CDR1 LGHNA and CDR2 YNFKEQ come from the germline V gene. V shed 5 bases, J shed 8 bases, and the junction held 6 bases outside the gene matches. The CDR3 sequence is 14 residues long. DNA of the CDR3: TGTGCCAGCAGCTCCCGGGACAGGGGACACACCATATATTTT. It codes for CASSSRDRGHTIYF.

The chain uses TRBV7-9 and TRBJ2-1; 9 nucleotides match TRBD2. The germline V gene encodes CDR1 SEHNR and CDR2 FQNEAQ (reference sequence). The CDR3 is 16 amino acids. Trimming cost V 2 bases and J 7 bases; bases outside gene matches: 9. CDR3 coding DNA: TGTGCCAGCAGCTTAAGGTCTAGCGGGATGGGAAATGAGCAGTTCTTC. It encodes CASSLRSSGMGNEQFF.

V gene TRBV4-3 combines with J gene TRBJ1-5; the match to TRBD1 covers 11 bases. The CDR3 has 14 residues. The germline CDR1 and CDR2 sequences are LGHNA and YSLEER. The junction had 2 bases not matched to a gene; V was cut back by 4 bases and J by 6 bases. The CDR3 loop is CASSRTGGSQPQHF. The CDR3 nucleotides read TGCGCCAGCAGCCGGACAGGGGGCAGTCAGCCCCAGCATTTT.

V gene TRBV5-1 combines with J gene TRBJ2-5; 11 nucleotides agree with TRBD2. Germline-derived CDR1 and CDR2 are SGHRS and YFSETQ. The V gene end was trimmed by 2 bases and the J gene end by 1 base; junction bases not matched to a gene: 4. CDR3 size: 16 residues. CDR3: CASSFSGRASQETQYF. The CDR3 DNA is TGCGCCAGCAGCTTTAGCGGGAGGGCCTCCCAAGAGACCCAGTACTTC. Using reference TRBV5-1 and TRBJ2-5 for the parts outside the CDR3, the full variable domain is KAGVTQTPRYLIKTRGQQVTLSCSPISGHRSVSWYQQTPGQGLQFLFEYFSETQRNKGNFPGRFSGRQFSNSRSEMNVSTLELGDSALYLCASSFSGRASQETQYFGPGTRLLVL.

This clone was seen a few times. This sequence joins TRBV27 and TRBJ1-5; 9 positions match TRBD1. J lost 8 bases, V lost 5 bases, and 7 bases had no gene match. The CDR3 consists of 14 residues. From germline, CDR1 is MNHEY and CDR2 SMNVEV (reference sequence). The CDR3 here is CASSPWTGDKPQHF. The CDR3 DNA sequence: TGTGCCAGCAGTCCTTGGACAGGGGACAAGCCCCAGCATTTT.

This CDR3 is CASSPNGNTQYF. CDR3 bases: TGTGCCAGCAGTCCGAACGGGAATACGCAGTATTTT. The rearrangement joins TRBV11-3 to TRBJ2-3; possibly TRBD2 for D (5 bases). The V end was cut by 6 bases, the J end by 7 bases, with 11 bases between. The CDR3 is 12 residues long. Germline values: CDR1 SGHNT, CDR2 YENEEA.

This clone was counted between two and nine times. This chain links TRBV7-8 with TRBJ2-7; 13 positions agree with TRBD2. The CDR3 runs to 16 residues. Germline CDR1 reads SGHVS; CDR2 reads FQNEAQ. V shed 1 base, J shed 6 bases, and the junction held 6 bases outside the gene matches. The DNA for the CDR3 is TGTGCCAGCAGCTTAGGGGGGACTAGCGGGGCCAGCGAGCAGTACTTC. Translation: CASSLGGTSGASEQYF.

V is TRBV4-1 and J is TRBJ2-5, with D perhaps matching TRBD1 (8 bases). Germline V gene sequence: CDR1 MGHRA, CDR2 YSYEKL. Trimming shortened V by 3 bases and J by 5 bases, and 19 bases separated the two germline ends. The CDR3 is 16 amino acids. The CDR3: CASSQSDREGEETQYF. CDR3 coding DNA: TGCGCCAGCAGCCAGTCGGACAGGGAGGGCGAGGAGACCCAGTACTTC.

The chain has TRBV2 and TRBJ2-5; tentatively, D is TRBD2 (5 bases). CDR1 and CDR2 (germline): SNHLY, FYNNEI. The V gene lost 4 bases and the J gene lost 11 bases, with 17 bases spanning the gap. The CDR3 covers 13 residues. CDR3 nucleotide sequence: TGTGCCAGCAGTGCCAACGTGGAGGTGGAGCAGTACTTC. It encodes CASSANVEVEQYF.

The genes are TRBV29-1 and TRBJ1-1; TRBD1 is a possible D gene (5 bases). The CDR3 contains 12 residues. The ends were cut back, 4 bases at V and 2 bases at J, with 8 bases in the middle. The germline gives CDR1 SQVTM, CDR2 ANQGSEA. CDR3 DNA sequence: TGCAGCGTTGTAGGGGATAACACTGAAGCTTTCTTT. Its translation is CSVVGDNTEAFF. The entire variable domain, with the rest obtained from reference TRBV29-1 and TRBJ1-1, is as follows: SAVISQKPSRDICQRGTSLTIQCQVDSQVTMMFWYRQQPGQSLTLIATANQGSEATYESGFVIDKFPISRPNLTFSTLTVSNMSPEDSSIYLCSVVGDNTEAFFGQGTRLTVV.

This clone was picked up a small number of times. The chain uses TRBV4-2 and TRBJ2-3, with 9 positions matching TRBD2. V lost 1 base, J lost 3 bases, and 11 bases stayed unmatched. Germline lookup yields CDR1 LGHNA and CDR2 YNFKEQ. This CDR3 contains 18 residues. CDR3 in DNA: TGTGCCAGCAGCCAAGTGATCGCGGCTAGCGGGATAACAGATACGCAGTATTTT. This codes for CASSQVIAASGITDTQYF.

This chain links TRBV7-3 with TRBJ2-1; 10 bases line up with TRBD2. The CDR3 has 14 amino acids. The germline V gene has CDR1 SGHTA and CDR2 FQGTGA. Losses at the gene ends were 3 bases for V and 9 bases for J; bases not matched to a gene: 5. CDR3 sequence reads: CASSFERGGSEQFF. In nucleotides, the CDR3 is TGTGCCAGCAGCTTCGAGCGGGGGGGTAGTGAGCAGTTCTTC. The full variable domain, with the rest looked up from reference TRBV7-3 and TRBJ2-1, is GAGVSQTPSNKVTEKGKYVELRCDPISGHTALYWYRQSLGQGPEFLIYFQGTGAADDSGLPNDRFFAVRPEGSVSTLKIQRTERGDSAVYLCASSFERGGSEQFFGPGTRLTVL.

The chain is built from TRBV27 and TRBJ2-1; 9 nucleotides agree with TRBD2. Germline V lookup: CDR1 MNHEY, CDR2 SMNVEV (reference sequence). The CDR3 length is 16 residues. The V segment lost 2 bases and the J segment 6 bases; nucleotides outside the gene matches: 8. Here the CDR3 reads CASSLGSGRGSNEQFF. Written as DNA, the CDR3 is TGTGCCAGCAGTTTAGGTAGCGGGAGAGGTAGCAATGAGCAGTTCTTC.

In DNA form, the CDR3 reads TGTGCCAGTTACAGGGAGTCCGGTGAAGCTTTCTTT. Translation gives CASYRESGEAFF. The chain combines TRBV6-1 with TRBJ1-1, with D possibly being TRBD1 (6 bases). CDR1 is MNHNS, CDR2 SASEGT, per germline. Trimming removed 9 bases from V and 7 bases from J, with 15 bases in between. The CDR3 length is 12 residues.

This clone was recorded a few times. This chain connects TRBV29-1 to TRBJ2-2; TRBD1 matches at 7 bases. The CDR3 extends over 16 amino acids. The J segment lost 2 bases and the V segment lost 0 bases, leaving 6 bases of the junction unmatched. CDR1 and CDR2 from the germline V gene are SQVTM and ANQGSEA. CDR3 nucleotide sequence: TGCAGCGTTGAAGATTTCGACAGGGCAAACACCGGGGAGCTGTTTTTT. Encoded protein: CSVEDFDRANTGELFF.

This clone was picked up a small number of times. This chain uses TRBV5-4 with TRBJ2-3; 7 nucleotides match TRBD2. Germline trimming cut 1 base from V and 3 bases from J; bases unmatched to any gene: 8. The CDR3 has 16 amino acids. Germline loops: CDR1 SGHNT, CDR2 YYREEE (reference sequence). The chain's CDR3 is CASSLRVGGSTDTQYF. For the CDR3, the DNA is TGTGCCAGCAGCTTGAGGGTTGGCGGGAGTACAGATACGCAGTATTTT.